This entry lists 30 T cell receptor beta chains sequenced from one sample in a study of blood T cell repertoires in COVID-19. TCRdb's copy holds only in-frame clones and misses some; the assay was immunoSEQ multiplex PCR. The sample shows roughly 70,000 clones, 90% of them seen only once. Sequenced material: peripheral blood. These receptors were collected from a human donor in a cohort sampled during active COVID-19.

This chain joins TRBV19 and TRBJ1-3; 7 nucleotides line up with TRBD1. The CDR3 loop spans 14 amino acids. The germline gives CDR1 LNHDA, CDR2 SQIVND (reference sequence). Unmatched junction bases numbered 4, after V lost 4 bases and J lost 4 bases. CDR3 sequence (DNA): TGTGCCAGTAGTAAGGGGGCGTCGGGAAACACCATATATTTT. This encodes CASSKGASGNTIYF.

This chain joins TRBV6-5 and TRBJ1-1; D might be TRBD1 (6 bases). Germline V CDR1 and CDR2: MNHEY, SVGAGI. Trimming removed 4 bases from V and 0 bases from J, with 12 bases in between. The CDR3 runs to 15 residues. CDR3 residues: CASSLLGQLNTEAFF. The CDR3 DNA reads TGTGCCAGCAGTTTATTGGGACAACTGAACACTGAAGCTTTCTTT.

The chain joins TRBV6-5 to TRBJ2-7; 8 bases are a match to TRBD1. CDR3 size: 15 residues. V was clipped by 5 bases and J by 3 bases; unmatched bases: 9. Per the germline V gene, CDR1 is MNHEY and CDR2 is SVGAGI. The CDR3 DNA sequence: TGTGCCAGCAGTCTCGTATCGGGACAGGACTACGAGCAGTACTTC. This sequence encodes CASSLVSGQDYEQYF.

V is TRBV6-5 and J is TRBJ2-5, with 7 bases that match TRBD2. This CDR3 region has 13 residues. V lost 7 bases, J lost 4 bases, and 6 bases stayed unmatched. CDR1 and CDR2 (germline): MNHEY, SVGAGI. The CDR3 here is CASKGLGRETQYF. The CDR3 DNA is TGTGCCAGCAAAGGACTAGGTAGAGAGACCCAGTACTTC.

The chain has TRBV3-1 (or the pseudogene TRBV3-2) and TRBJ1-5; D may be TRBD1 (6 bases). Trimming removed 4 bases from V and 6 bases from J, with 16 bases in between. The CDR3 covers 15 residues. Germline CDR1 is LGHDT and CDR2 is YNNKEL (reference sequence). The CDR3 DNA reads as TGTGCCAGCAGCCGGGACACCGGAGGAGGTCAGCCCCAGCATTTT. Encoded protein: CASSRDTGGGQPQHF.

V is TRBV19 and J is TRBJ1-2; TRBD1 matches 9 bases. Germline CDR1 is LNHDA and CDR2 is SQIVND (reference sequence). V was pared by 5 bases and J by 8 bases, with 12 bases of the junction left unmatched. The CDR3 extends over 15 amino acids. The CDR3, as DNA: TGTGCCAGTAGTTGGTTTGCACAGGGGGCGGACGGCTACACCTTC. Protein sequence: CASSWFAQGADGYTF.

The V gene is TRBV9, the J gene TRBJ2-2, with D possibly matching TRBD2 (6 bases). CDR3 length equals 16 residues. CDR1 is SGDLS and CDR2 is YYNGEE in the germline V gene. V was clipped by 3 bases and J by 5 bases, with 17 bases between them. The CDR3, as DNA: TGTGCCAGCAGCGCGGACGGGAGCCTTGGGACCGGGGAGCTGTTTTTT. It yields the protein CASSADGSLGTGELFF.

The gene calls are TRBV4-1 and TRBJ2-5; 15 bases agree with TRBD2. CDR1 and CDR2 from the germline V gene are MGHRA and YSYEKL. The CDR3 contains 19 residues. V was clipped by 4 bases and J by 1 base; unmatched bases: 10. CDR3 residues: CASSLQGTSGGHTQETQYF. For the CDR3, the DNA is TGCGCCAGCAGCCTCCAAGGGACTAGCGGGGGGCATACCCAAGAGACCCAGTACTTC.

J is TRBJ2-1 and V is TRBV7-2; D perhaps matches TRBD2 (5 bases). The germline V gene encodes CDR1 SGHTA and CDR2 FQGNSA. V was shortened by 5 bases and J by 8 bases, with 16 bases between the two germline ends. This CDR3 has 14 amino acids. In nucleotides, the CDR3 is TGTGCCAGCAGCATATGGAGTCCCGGGGATGAGCAGTTCTTC. The encoded protein is CASSIWSPGDEQFF.

The chain links TRBV29-1 to TRBJ2-7, with 9 nucleotides matching TRBD1. The CDR3 is 12 residues long. Germline CDR1 reads SQVTM; CDR2 reads ANQGSEA. V trimming: 3 bases; J trimming: 7 bases; junction bases outside the gene matches: 4. The CDR3 nucleotides read TGCAGCGTTGATGACAGGGGGGGGGAGCAGTACTTC. This codes for CSVDDRGGEQYF.

This chain connects TRBV5-1 to TRBJ2-1; D not resolved. Germline assignment: CDR1 SGHRS and CDR2 YFSETQ. This CDR3 comprises 15 residues. V lost 0 bases and J 2 bases, leaving 9 bases between the germline ends. The CDR3 is CASSLVEGAYNEQFF. CDR3 coding DNA: TGCGCCAGCAGCTTGGTTGAAGGAGCCTACAATGAGCAGTTCTTC.

J is TRBJ2-1 and V is TRBV5-1, with TRBD2 identical over 7 bases. J gave up 8 bases and V 9 bases, and 14 bases lay outside the gene matches. Per the germline V gene, CDR1 is SGHRS and CDR2 is YFSETQ. The CDR3 sequence is 14 residues long. The CDR3 DNA is TGCGCCACCTCCAGCGGGGTCCGGGGCGATGAGCAGTTCTTC. Its translation: CATSSGVRGDEQFF.

The chain has TRBV2 and TRBJ1-1; D perhaps matches TRBD1 (6 bases). V dropped 6 bases and J dropped 0 bases, with 8 bases sitting between them. The CDR3 consists of 13 residues. Germline-derived CDR1 and CDR2 are SNHLY and FYNNEI. CDR3 in amino acids: CASRDSMNTEAFF. In nucleotides, the CDR3 is TGTGCCAGCAGGGACAGCATGAACACTGAAGCTTTCTTT.

The chain employs TRBV7-8 and TRBJ2-5, with 7 bases identical to TRBD1. The CDR3 runs to 15 residues. The germline CDR1 and CDR2 sequences are SGHVS and FQNEAQ. J gave up 2 bases and V 4 bases, and 7 bases lay outside the gene matches. The CDR3: CASSYSWGQQETQYF. For the CDR3, the DNA is TGTGCCAGCAGCTACTCGTGGGGACAGCAAGAGACCCAGTACTTC.

This clone has a single count. The rearrangement links TRBV28 to TRBJ2-5, with 7 bases that match TRBD2. The CDR3 is 14 residues long. Germline CDR1 and CDR2: MDHEN and SYDVKM. Trimming removed 6 bases from V and 4 bases from J; junction bases left unmatched: 8. The CDR3 sequence is CASSRAGVGETQYF. The CDR3 DNA reads as TGTGCCAGCAGCCGCGCGGGGGTTGGAGAGACCCAGTACTTC.

This chain links TRBV7-2 with TRBJ2-1, with 7 bases that match TRBD2. CDR1 and CDR2 from the germline V gene are SGHTA and FQGNSA. This CDR3 region has 16 residues. Trimming took 2 bases from V and 1 from J; bases not matched to a gene: 5. DNA for the CDR3: TGTGCCAGCAGCTTACGGGGGACTATTTCCTACAATGAGCAGTTCTTC. This translates into CASSLRGTISYNEQFF.

The chain employs TRBV20-1 and TRBJ2-7, with TRBD2 identical over 11 bases. With V trimmed by 3 bases and J by 7 bases, 11 bases remained unmatched. Per the germline V gene, CDR1 is DFQATT and CDR2 is SNEGSKA (reference sequence). The CDR3 covers 15 residues. The CDR3 sequence is CSASGTTSGANEQYF. The CDR3 DNA is TGCAGTGCTAGTGGAACGACTAGCGGGGCGAATGAGCAGTACTTC.

The chain joins TRBV9 to TRBJ2-1; D is possibly TRBD2 (6 bases). The germline gives CDR1 SGDLS, CDR2 YYNGEE. V lost 4 bases and J lost 6, with 11 bases in between. This CDR3 region has 13 residues. The CDR3 protein is CASSTGDSNEQFF. The CDR3 nucleotides are TGTGCCAGCAGCACGGGGGACTCCAATGAGCAGTTCTTC.

The chain links TRBV6-2 or TRBV6-3 to TRBJ2-7; no definite D call. CDR1 and CDR2 (germline): MNHEY, SVGEGT. V lost 0 bases to trimming and J lost 4 bases, with 7 bases between them. CDR3 length: 13 amino acids. This CDR3 is CASSYSHYYEQYF. The CDR3, as DNA: TGTGCCAGCAGTTACTCCCACTATTACGAGCAGTACTTC.

V is TRBV2 and J is TRBJ2-1; 10 positions match TRBD2. V shed 2 bases, J shed 3 bases, and the junction held 10 bases outside the gene matches. This CDR3 comprises 18 residues. The germline V gene has CDR1 SNHLY and CDR2 FYNNEI. This chain's CDR3 is CASSELTSSGGNYNEQFF. The DNA for the CDR3 is TGTGCCAGCAGTGAACTAACATCTAGCGGGGGAAACTACAATGAGCAGTTCTTC. Using reference TRBV2 and TRBJ2-1 for the parts outside the CDR3, the full variable domain is EPEVTQTPSHQVTQMGQEVILRCVPISNHLYFYWYRQILGQKVEFLVSFYNNEISEKSEIFDDQFSVERPDGSNFTLKIRSTKLEDSAMYFCASSELTSSGGNYNEQFFGPGTRLTVL.

This sequence joins TRBV19 and TRBJ2-7, with D possibly TRBD1 on 6 matching bases. V lost 4 bases and J lost 7, with 20 bases in between. CDR1 and CDR2 (germline): LNHDA, SQIVND (reference sequence). The CDR3 extends over 15 amino acids. CDR3 coding DNA: TGTGCCAGTAGTACCACCGGGACAAACATAAGGGAGCAGTACTTC. It translates to CASSTTGTNIREQYF.

This clone has only one observation. V usage is TRBV19 and J usage is TRBJ1-5, with 7 bases lining up with TRBD1. There are 13 residues in the CDR3. Germline CDR1 reads LNHDA; CDR2 reads SQIVND (reference sequence). V lost 4 bases to trimming and J lost 7 bases; unmatched junction nucleotides: 4. The CDR3 loop reads CASSTTGRQPQHF. The CDR3 coding sequence is TGTGCCAGTAGTACGACAGGGAGACAGCCCCAGCATTTT.

V gene TRBV5-1 combines with J gene TRBJ2-1; 9 bases agree with TRBD1. V shed 7 bases and J 3 bases; nucleotides not matched to a gene: 8. Germline V CDR1 and CDR2: SGHRS, YFSETQ. The CDR3 extends over 15 amino acids. CDR3 nucleotides: TGCGCCAGCGAAGGGACAGGGACCAACTACAATGAGCAGTTCTTC. Amino acid sequence: CASEGTGTNYNEQFF.

This chain uses TRBV7-9 with TRBJ2-7; 8 nucleotides agree with TRBD1. The germline CDR1 and CDR2 sequences are SEHNR and FQNEAQ (reference sequence). The CDR3 has 13 amino acids. The ends lost 9 bases at V and 4 bases at J; junction bases unmatched: 8. CDR3 DNA: TGTGCCAGTCAGGGACAGGAGGAATACGAGCAGTACTTC. Translating gives CASQGQEEYEQYF.

This sequence joins TRBV4-3 and TRBJ2-2; 9 positions agree with TRBD2. The length of the CDR3 is 14 residues. Germline V CDR1 and CDR2: LGHNA, YSLEER. In DNA, the CDR3 is TGCGCGAGCGGCGGGGGGGTTAACACCGGGGAGCTGTTTTTT. The encoded protein is CASGGGVNTGELFF.

J is TRBJ2-7 and V is TRBV10-1; TRBD1 agrees at 10 bases. Germline lookup yields CDR1 WNHNN and CDR2 SYGVQD (reference sequence). The CDR3 consists of 21 residues. The ends lost 4 bases at V and 2 bases at J; junction bases unmatched: 23. CDR3 loop: CASSATPSGTGENRATYEQYF. DNA of the CDR3: TGCGCCAGCAGTGCGACCCCCTCCGGGACAGGGGAGAATCGGGCCACCTACGAGCAGTACTTC.

The rearrangement links TRBV9 to TRBJ2-1, with D possibly matching TRBD1 (6 bases). Germline assignment: CDR1 SGDLS and CDR2 YYNGEE. The CDR3 totals 16 residues. Deletions cut 0 bases from V and 7 bases from J, with 17 bases between. The DNA of the CDR3 is TGTGCCAGCAGCGTAGGGGACACCGGGGTGTCTAATGAGCAGTTCTTC. This gives the protein CASSVGDTGVSNEQFF.

The gene calls are TRBV7-8 and TRBJ1-2, with D tentatively TRBD1 (6 bases). Germline CDR1 and CDR2: SGHVS and FQNEAQ. This CDR3 region has 15 residues. Trimming shortened V by 1 base and J by 4 bases, and 13 bases separated the two germline ends. CDR3 DNA: TGTGCCAGCAGCTTAGAGACAGGACCGTCCTATGGCTACACCTTC. Encoded protein: CASSLETGPSYGYTF.

This clone was detected once. This chain connects TRBV5-4 to TRBJ1-4, with 9 bases matching TRBD1. Germline V gene sequence: CDR1 SGHNT, CDR2 YYREEE (reference sequence). J gave up 8 bases and V 2 bases, and 10 bases lay outside the gene matches. This CDR3 comprises 16 residues. The CDR3 protein is CASSLATGTGPEKLFF. CDR3 in DNA: TGTGCCAGCAGCTTAGCTACCGGGACAGGGCCGGAAAAACTGTTTTTT. The variable domain in full, completed from reference TRBV5-4 and TRBJ1-4, reads ETGVTQSPTHLIKTRGQQVTLRCSSQSGHNTVSWYQQALGQGPQFIFQYYREEENGRGNFPPRFSGLQFPNYSSELNVNALELDDSALYLCASSLATGTGPEKLFFGSGTQLSVL.

This clone has only one observation. The gene calls are TRBV5-6 and TRBJ1-3; D remains unclear. The CDR3 is 15 residues long. The ends were cut back, 1 base at V and 0 bases at J, with 8 bases in the middle. The germline V gene has CDR1 SGHDT and CDR2 YYEEEE. The CDR3 is CASSLYSFSGNTIYF. CDR3 bases: TGTGCCAGCAGCTTGTACAGTTTCTCTGGAAACACCATATATTTT.